The subject of this entry is one T cell receptor beta chain. Its antigen is unknown. For every CD8+ T cell subset, under 350,000 cells were flow-sorted straight into RLT lysis buffer, and each subset was sorted in triplicate. Naive CD8+ T cells were defined stringently as CD45RO-CCR7+CD27+CD95- to exclude memory contaminants. Using standard density gradient centrifugation, peripheral blood mononuclear cells were isolated from buffy coats. Naive CXCR3-negative and CXCR3-positive CD8+ T cells were flow-sorted on a FACSAria III. An RNeasy Mini Kit was used to extract total RNA from the sorted cells. The sequencer listed for this sample is NextSeq 550. The Human TCR Profiling Kit (MiLaboratory) was used to prepare UMI-labeled 5' RACE TRB cDNA libraries. The full amount of extracted RNA was used for cDNA synthesis, and the full amount of resulting cDNA was used for PCR amplification. Libraries were prepared in parallel using an identical number of PCR cycles. On the study's bioinformatics: About 50,000 +/- 10,000 unique UMI-labeled TRB cDNA molecules per library were extracted with MIGEC and MiXCR, with at least two reads per UMI required. Each library averaged about 38,000 +/- 11,000 functional in-frame TRB CDR3 nucleotide clonotypes without stop codons. After downsampling to 5000 UMI-labeled TRB molecules per sample, diversity metrics such as normalized Shannon-Wiener and Chao1 were calculated in VDJtools. VDJtools computed clonotype-size-weighted physicochemical properties of the central five CDR3 residues: interaction energy, strength, volume and Kidera factor 4. TCRdb reprocessed the reads and provides one entry for every CDR3 protein sequence; no DNA is given. The V and J calls were not made by the authors but by TCRdb's processing. The sample table records 70,000 to 95,000 distinct CDR3 sequences. Around 1.4% of the sample rests with the top ten.

These data belong to a study of CXCR3-negative and CXCR3-positive naive CD8 T cells (dated by TCRdb to the late 2010s). Study-level background: In total, 130 million to 150 million TRB reads were obtained, which works out to roughly 1.5 +/- 0.3 million reads per library. Data from under 12 donors, pooled across two independent experiments, went into the diversity and physicochemical repertoire analyses. The TRBV-TRBJ cluster analysis covered naive subsets from a handful of donors and memory cells from 3 donors.

Beyond this particular receptor, the publication reports: TRB CDR3s from CXCR3-positive naive cells showed higher hydrophobicity (lower Kidera factor 4), lower energy, and higher strength and volume indices than CXCR3-negative naive cells. Freshly isolated PBMCs were used for most assays because CXCR3 expression partially decreased after cryopreservation. Within the same donor, TRBV-TRBJ usage looked similar between naive CXCR3-negative and CXCR3-positive cells, but memory cells had distinct patterns. Because surface CD5, which has been linked to self-reactivity in mice, was comparable between naive subsets, TCR interaction strength was also inferred from TRB CDR3 physicochemical properties. Repertoire diversity was comparably high in both naive subsets but much lower in memory CD8+ T cells.

The sample comprised naive CXCR3- CD8+ T cells from blood. According to the study, the label for this sample's cell subset or site signals: CD45RO-CCR7+CD27+CD95- naive CD8+ T cells lacking CXCR3 (TNR3-). The receptor comes from a human donor in good health. Some clones in this sample may be carry-over from other donors' samples.

The CDR3 loop reads CASSQHPGQGFETQYF. The V and J segments used are TRBV3-1 and TRBJ2-5; as DNA is missing, the TRBD1 call by TCRdb cannot be tested. Looking up the germline V gene (reference sequence) yields CDR1 LGHDT and CDR2 YNNKEL. The CDR3 sequence holds 16 residues, the cysteine and phenylalanine included. Only the protein is on record.